These 28 T cell receptor beta chains originate from one sample sequenced in a study of blood T cell repertoires in COVID-19. Sequencing used immunoSEQ multiplex PCR; TCRdb keeps in-frame clones, though not all of them. The table has under 300,000 clones, 80% to 85% seen once; the top ten hold 3.4%. The specimen was PBMCs or T cells enriched from blood (not recorded which). These receptors all come from a man in his fifties who had recovered from COVID-19.

The J gene is TRBJ2-2, the V gene TRBV14, with TRBD1 matching over 11 bases. Germline CDR1 is SGHDN and CDR2 is FVKESK. The V gene end was trimmed by 4 bases and the J gene end by 4 bases; junction bases not matched to a gene: 8. This CDR3 contains 17 residues. CDR3 in DNA: TGTGCCAGCAGCCTTAGGACAGGGGGCGTTGTCACCGGGGAGCTGTTTTTT. Translated, it gives CASSLRTGGVVTGELFF. Looking up the rest from reference TRBV14 and TRBJ2-2 gives the full variable domain: EAGVTQFPSHSVIEKGQTVTLRCDPISGHDNLYWYRRVMGKEIKFLLHFVKESKQDESGMPNNRFLAERTGGTYSTLKVQPAELEDSGVYFCASSLRTGGVVTGELFFGEGSRLTVL.

The chain recombines TRBV12-3 or TRBV12-4 with TRBJ1-1; D ambiguous. The CDR3 spans 13 residues. Trimming took off 7 bases at V and 0 bases at J, with 9 bases between the two ends. CDR3 in amino acids: CASTPQMNTEAFF. CDR3 DNA sequence: TGTGCCAGCACCCCGCAGATGAACACTGAAGCTTTCTTT.

The rearrangement uses TRBV4-1 and TRBJ1-1, with a tentative D call TRBD1 (6 bases). The CDR3 spans 14 residues. V was shortened by 1 base and J by 5 bases, with 11 bases between the two germline ends. Germline CDR1 reads MGHRA; CDR2 reads YSYEKL. The CDR3 coding sequence is TGCGCCAGCAGCCAAGGCAGGGGTGCGACTGAAGCTTTCTTT. Translating gives CASSQGRGATEAFF.

V is TRBV9 and J is TRBJ1-2; TRBD1 matches at 9 bases. The CDR3 is 16 residues long. The V and J ends lost 1 base and 6 bases, in that order; junction bases with no gene match: 10. The germline gives CDR1 SGDLS, CDR2 YYNGEE. The CDR3 coding sequence is TGTGCCAGCAGCGTACGGGACAGGGACTCGTCCGATGGCTACACCTTC. It translates to CASSVRDRDSSDGYTF.

The CDR3 sequence: CASSVTPGETQYF. CDR3 nucleotides: TGTGCCAGCAGCGTAACTCCGGGAGAGACCCAGTACTTC. This chain links TRBV9 with TRBJ2-5; D gene unclear. The CDR3 totals 13 residues. V lost 1 base and J lost 4, with 8 bases in between. Germline V gene lookup returns CDR1 SGDLS and CDR2 YYNGEE.

This chain connects TRBV6-4 to TRBJ1-5; D is ambiguous. The CDR3 runs 13 residues. Germline-derived CDR1 and CDR2 are MRHNA and SNTAGT. Trimming took off 3 bases at V and 6 bases at J, with 9 bases between the two ends. The DNA for the CDR3 is TGTGCCAGCAGTGAAGGCCCAGGTCAGCCCCAGCATTTT. Its protein is CASSEGPGQPQHF.

The chain has TRBV18 and TRBJ1-4; D uncertain. Deletions cut 1 base from V and 5 bases from J, with 11 bases between. This CDR3 comprises 15 residues. Looked up from germline, CDR1 is KGHSH and CDR2 is LQKENI. CDR3 loop: CASSPQSGSNEKLFF. In DNA form, the CDR3 reads TGTGCCAGCTCACCACAGTCAGGTTCGAATGAAAAACTGTTTTTT.

This chain uses TRBV10-3 with TRBJ1-5, with D possibly TRBD1 on 6 matching bases. This CDR3 spans 13 amino acids. Germline CDR1 and CDR2: ENHRY and SYGVKD. V lost 6 bases, J lost 5 bases, and 11 bases lay in between. CDR3 amino acids: CAIREDSHQPQHF. CDR3 sequence (DNA): TGTGCCATCAGAGAGGACAGTCATCAGCCCCAGCATTTT.

This clone was found a few times. This chain links TRBV7-9 with TRBJ2-3, with 8 bases aligning to TRBD2. The V gene's germline CDR1 is SEHNR and CDR2 FQNEAQ (reference sequence). Trimming at V came to 1 base and at J to 4 bases, leaving 7 bases not matched to a gene. The CDR3 spans 16 residues. The CDR3: CASSLDGRAGADTQYF. CDR3 coding DNA: TGTGCCAGCAGCTTAGACGGGAGGGCCGGAGCAGATACGCAGTATTTT.

The chain employs TRBV7-3 and TRBJ2-1, with 13 bases that match TRBD2. Germline CDR1 and CDR2: SGHTA and FQGTGA. J gave up 6 bases and V 0 bases, and 5 bases lay outside the gene matches. This CDR3 is 17 amino acids long. The CDR3 DNA sequence: TGTGCCAGCAGCTTAACCTCAAGACTAGCGGGAGGCAATGAGCAGTTCTTC. Protein product: CASSLTSRLAGGNEQFF.

The chain links TRBV11-2 to TRBJ2-1; D is perhaps TRBD2 (6 bases). Germline loops: CDR1 SGHAT, CDR2 FQNNGV. This CDR3 is built from 13 residues. Trimming left V 3 bases short and J 9 bases short, with 12 bases between. CDR3 in DNA: TGTGCCAGCAGCTTGACAGTGCGGGGTGAGCAGTTCTTC. It translates to CASSLTVRGEQFF.

The gene calls are TRBV9 and TRBJ2-1; D might be TRBD2 (5 bases). Trimming shortened V by 3 bases and J by 13 bases, and 17 bases separated the two germline ends. The germline V gene encodes CDR1 SGDLS and CDR2 YYNGEE. The CDR3 has 13 residues. CDR3 loop: CASSAILDGFQFF. The CDR3 DNA follows: TGTGCCAGCAGCGCTATACTAGATGGGTTTCAGTTCTTC.

The chain couples TRBV18 to TRBJ2-4, with D hard to call. The germline CDR1 and CDR2 sequences are KGHSH and LQKENI. CDR3 size: 16 residues. V was cut by 0 bases and J by 0 bases, with 9 bases left in between. CDR3 sequence reads: CASSPPSGLAKNIQYF. CDR3 DNA: TGTGCCAGCTCACCACCGTCAGGCCTAGCCAAAAACATTCAGTACTTC. Full variable domain (remainder filled in from reference TRBV18 and TRBJ2-4): NAGVMQNPRHLVRRRGQEARLRCSPMKGHSHVYWYRQLPEEGLKFMVYLQKENIIDESGMPKERFSAEFPKEGPSILRIQQVVRGDSAAYFCASSPPSGLAKNIQYFGAGTRLSVL.

CDR3 DNA sequence: TGTGCTAGTGGTGCCACTCCTGGGCGAAGAGAGGCCAAAAACATTCAGTACTTC. This encodes CASGATPGRREAKNIQYF. The gene calls are TRBV12-5 and TRBJ2-4, with no clear D. CDR1 and CDR2 (germline): LGHNT, FRNRAP. Trimming removed 5 bases at V and 1 base at J, with 21 bases between. The CDR3 runs to 18 residues.

This clone was seen repeatedly, ten times or more. V usage is TRBV14 and J usage is TRBJ2-1; TRBD2 might be the D (6 bases). The CDR3 covers 11 residues. CDR1 is SGHDN and CDR2 is FVKESK in the germline V gene. The germline V and J ends were trimmed by 4 bases and 9 bases, with 7 bases remaining between them. This CDR3 reads CASSPGVEQFF. In DNA form, the CDR3 reads TGTGCCAGCAGCCCGGGAGTTGAGCAGTTCTTC.

This chain joins TRBV24-1 and TRBJ2-7, with TRBD1 matching 8 bases. J lost 3 bases, V lost 4 bases, and 4 bases had no gene match. This CDR3 has 14 residues. The V gene's germline CDR1 is KGHDR and CDR2 SFDVKD. In nucleotides, the CDR3 is TGTGCCACCAGTGAGACCGGGACAGGCTACGAGCAGTACTTC. It is translated as CATSETGTGYEQYF.

The V gene is TRBV7-3, the J gene TRBJ2-2; TRBD2 agrees at 13 bases. Unmatched junction bases numbered 7, after V lost 6 bases and J lost 3 bases. Germline assignment: CDR1 SGHTA and CDR2 FQGTGA. The CDR3 contains 17 residues. CDR3 bases: TGTGCCAGCAGTTACGGACTAGCGGGAGTTCACACCGGGGAGCTGTTTTTT. Amino acid sequence: CASSYGLAGVHTGELFF.

The chain couples TRBV12-3 or TRBV12-4 to TRBJ1-6, with 7 bases lining up with TRBD1. V was pared by 5 bases and J by 6 bases, with 1 base of the junction left unmatched. CDR3 length: 13 amino acids. The CDR3 coding sequence is TGTGCCAGCAGTGCAGGGGGTAATTCACCCCTCCACTTT. Translation gives CASSAGGNSPLHF.

The genes are TRBV6-5 and TRBJ1-2, with 12 positions matching TRBD1. The CDR3 is 15 amino acids. Germline-derived CDR1 and CDR2 are MNHEY and SVGAGI. J was trimmed by 8 bases and V by 6 bases; bases with no gene match: 10. The CDR3 region is CASRPGQGASGGYTF. The CDR3 region has the DNA TGTGCCAGCAGGCCGGGACAGGGGGCTTCAGGGGGCTACACCTTC.

The J gene is TRBJ2-2, the V gene TRBV7-8; 10 positions match TRBD2. The CDR3 covers 15 residues. Losses at the gene ends were 5 bases for V and 6 bases for J; bases not matched to a gene: 6. Per germline, CDR1 SGHVS and CDR2 FQNEAQ. For the CDR3, the DNA is TGTGCCAGCAGCATACTAGCGGGGTTCTCCGGGGAGCTGTTTTTT. This codes for CASSILAGFSGELFF.

This chain uses TRBV27 with TRBJ2-1; TRBD2 agrees at 9 bases. Per the germline V gene, CDR1 is MNHEY and CDR2 is SMNVEV (reference sequence). CDR3 length: 16 residues. V was clipped by 2 bases and J by 4 bases; unmatched bases: 6. The CDR3 region is CASSLNPSGTYNEQFF. For the CDR3, the DNA is TGTGCCAGCAGTTTAAATCCTAGCGGGACATACAATGAGCAGTTCTTC.

J is TRBJ2-1 and V is TRBV5-3; 14 bases are a match to TRBD2. TRBV5-3 is filed as an ORF, its function uncertain. Trimming took 2 bases from V and 1 from J; bases not matched to a gene: 17. The CDR3 is 22 amino acids. The CDR3: CARSLTLKTSGRAKVSYNEQFF. In DNA form, the CDR3 reads TGTGCCAGAAGCTTAACCCTCAAGACTAGCGGGAGGGCCAAGGTGTCCTACAATGAGCAGTTCTTC.

The gene calls are TRBV29-1 and TRBJ2-7, with 7 bases identical to TRBD2. The CDR3 totals 13 residues. Germline values: CDR1 SQVTM, CDR2 ANQGSEA. V lost 1 base, J lost 9 bases, and 9 bases stayed unmatched. The CDR3, as DNA: TGCAGCGTTGAAGTTCGGACTAGTAATCGGCAGTACTTC. It is translated as CSVEVRTSNRQYF.

This chain uses TRBV9 with TRBJ2-2; 9 bases fit TRBD2. Trimming removed 3 bases from V and 1 base from J; junction bases left unmatched: 4. The CDR3 totals 16 residues. Germline CDR1 is SGDLS and CDR2 is YYNGEE. The CDR3 DNA reads as TGTGCCAGCAGCGCCGGGACTAGCCGGAACACCGGGGAGCTGTTTTTT. Translating gives CASSAGTSRNTGELFF.

The chain recombines TRBV6-5 with TRBJ2-7, with a possible D match to TRBD2 (6 bases). V lost 2 bases and J 5 bases, leaving 10 bases between the germline ends. CDR1 and CDR2 (germline): MNHEY, SVGAGI. The CDR3 has 13 residues. The CDR3 nucleotides read TGTGCCAGCAGTTACGGAGGGATAAACGAGCAGTACTTC. It specifies CASSYGGINEQYF.

This chain uses TRBV9 with TRBJ1-5, with 7 bases aligning to TRBD1. Per the germline V gene, CDR1 is SGDLS and CDR2 is YYNGEE. The CDR3 consists of 13 residues. The trim removed 3 bases at V and 6 bases at J, leaving 3 bases unmatched. Written as DNA, the CDR3 is TGTGCCAGCAGCGACAGGGGTAGTCAGCCCCAGCATTTT. Amino acids: CASSDRGSQPQHF.

This chain joins TRBV5-6 and TRBJ1-1; tentative D call: TRBD1 (6 bases). V gave up 4 bases and J gave up 9 bases, with 13 bases separating them. Germline V gene sequence: CDR1 SGHDT, CDR2 YYEEEE. CDR3 length: 12 residues. The CDR3 loop is CASSPGQRQAFF. The CDR3 coding sequence is TGTGCCAGCAGCCCCGGACAGCGTCAAGCTTTCTTT. Supplemented by reference TRBV5-6 and TRBJ1-1, the full variable domain reads DAGVTQSPTHLIKTRGQQVTLRCSPKSGHDTVSWYQQALGQGPQFIFQYYEEEERQRGNFPDRFSGHQFPNYSSELNVNALLLGDSALYLCASSPGQRQAFFGQGTRLTVV.

This chain joins TRBV3-1 (or the pseudogene TRBV3-2) and TRBJ1-1, with TRBD1 as a possible D gene (6 bases). This CDR3 is 13 amino acids long. Trimming took 4 bases from V and 3 from J, leaving 9 bases between them. Germline CDR1 LGHDT, CDR2 YNNKEL (reference sequence). The CDR3 coding sequence is TGTGCCAGCAGCCGCAAGGGGGACACTGAAGCTTTCTTT. Its translation: CASSRKGDTEAFF.